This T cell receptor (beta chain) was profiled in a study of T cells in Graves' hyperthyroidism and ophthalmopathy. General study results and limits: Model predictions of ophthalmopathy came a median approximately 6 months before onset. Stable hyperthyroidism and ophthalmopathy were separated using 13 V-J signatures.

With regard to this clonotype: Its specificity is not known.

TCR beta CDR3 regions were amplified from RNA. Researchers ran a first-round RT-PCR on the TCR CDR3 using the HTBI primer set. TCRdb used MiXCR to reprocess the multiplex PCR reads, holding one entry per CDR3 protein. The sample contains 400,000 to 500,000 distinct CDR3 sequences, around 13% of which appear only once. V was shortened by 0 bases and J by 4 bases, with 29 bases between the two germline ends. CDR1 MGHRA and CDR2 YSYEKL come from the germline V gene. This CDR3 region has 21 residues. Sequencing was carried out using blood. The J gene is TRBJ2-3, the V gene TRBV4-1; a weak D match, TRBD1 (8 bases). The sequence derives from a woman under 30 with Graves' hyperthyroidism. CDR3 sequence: CASSQDRFRGVGRGRPDTQYF. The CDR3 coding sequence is TGCGCCAGCAGCCAAGATCGGTTTCGGGGGGTGGGCAGGGGGCGACCAGATACGCAGTATTTT.